These T cell receptor beta chains were read from a single sample in a study of T cell responses to AZD1222 COVID-19 vaccine. TCRdb's table, derived via immunoSEQ multiplex PCR, lists solely in-frame clones and lacks some. The sample consists of around 100,000 clones, around 96% of them appearing once. Sequenced here: peripheral blood, sampled on day 0 of AZD1222 vaccination. Receptors originate from an adult in good health. CDR3s include the opening cysteine and the closing phenylalanine or tryptophan. Each record gives: D gene, V gene, J gene, clone size, CDR3 DNA, CDR3 protein. A D gene is named only where the DNA matches it firmly. Not all rows give a size; the values are once, few, many and, for expanded clones, a class.

-	TRBV7-9	TRBJ2-7	-	TGTGCCAGCAGCATGGCTACTCTCTACGAGCAGTACTTC	CASSMATLYEQYF
-	TRBV28	TRBJ1-1	-	TGTGCCAGCAGCCCTACCCGGACGGCGAACACTGAAGCTTTCTTT	CASSPTRTANTEAFF
TRBD2	TRBV30	TRBJ2-3	-	TGTGCCTGGGCTGTACTAGCGGGAGGAGCAGATACGCAGTATTTT	CAWAVLAGGADTQYF
-	TRBV18	TRBJ2-2	-	TGTGCCAGCTCACCAAGGGTAGATAATACCGGGGAGCTGTTTTTT	CASSPRVDNTGELFF
TRBD1	TRBV7-9	TRBJ2-5	-	TGTGCCAGCAGCCTAGACAGGGTAGAGACCCAGTACTTC	CASSLDRVETQYF
TRBD1	TRBV5-4	TRBJ1-1	once	TGTGCCAGCAGCTCGACAGGGCAAGGGCCAGCTTTCTTT	CASSSTGQGPAFF
-	TRBV28	TRBJ1-6	-	TGTGCCAGCAGTTTAGCGGGGGATGGGACTTCACCCCTCCACTTT	CASSLAGDGTSPLHF
-	TRBV28	TRBJ2-1	-	TGTGCCAGCAGTTTGCCGAGTACCTACAATGAGCAGTTCTTC	CASSLPSTYNEQFF
-	TRBV30	TRBJ1-6	-	TGTGCCTGGAGTGTATTTCGGAGGGGGGGTTCCTATAATTCACCCCTCCACTTT	CAWSVFRRGGSYNSPLHF
-	TRBV18	TRBJ2-7	-	TGTGCCAGCTCATATCTCGCAGGGCGCCTCAACGAGCAGTACTTC	CASSYLAGRLNEQYF
-	TRBV19	TRBJ1-6	-	TGTGCCAGTAGTATATCCCCCGGACAGACAGGAACTTATAATTCACCCCTCCACTTT	CASSISPGQTGTYNSPLHF
TRBD2	TRBV19	TRBJ2-7	-	TGTGCCAGTAGCGGGAGGCAGGGATATCACGAGCAGTACTTC	CASSGRQGYHEQYF
TRBD1	TRBV6-4	TRBJ2-1	-	TGTGCCAGCAGTTTCCAATCCGGGACAGGGACAAATGAGCAGTTCTTC	CASSFQSGTGTNEQFF
TRBD1	TRBV2	TRBJ2-7	-	TGTGCCAGCAGAGCGGACAGGACCGTCTACGAGCAGTACTTC	CASRADRTVYEQYF
-	TRBV6-2/TRBV6-3	TRBJ1-2	-	TGTGCCAGCAGTTACTCGTTCGGGAATAACTATGGCTACACCTTC	CASSYSFGNNYGYTF
-	TRBV7-8	TRBJ2-1	-	TGTGCCAGCAGCTTGCGGGACGGGGTATACAATGAGCAGTTCTTC	CASSLRDGVYNEQFF
TRBD1	TRBV2	TRBJ1-5	-	TGTGCCAGCAGCGTTCAGGGACAGGGCAATCAGCCCCAGCATTTT	CASSVQGQGNQPQHF
-	TRBV7-9	TRBJ1-1	-	TGTGCCAGCAGCTTATACAGGAACACTGAAGCTTTCTTT	CASSLYRNTEAFF
-	TRBV7-3	TRBJ2-5	-	TGTGCCAGCAGCTTAAAGGGCCCCGAGGGGGAGACCCAGTACTTC	CASSLKGPEGETQYF
-	TRBV6-1	TRBJ1-1	-	TGTGCCAGCAGTGAAAATGGGGGGGGAACTGAAGCTTTCTTT	CASSENGGGTEAFF
-	TRBV24-1	TRBJ2-2	-	TGTGCCACCACCTTGGATTCCCCCCCTCCGAACACCGGGGAGCTGTTTTTT	CATTLDSPPPNTGELFF
-	TRBV29-1	TRBJ2-5	-	TGCAGCGCGGTGGCAATAGAGACCCAGTACTTC	CSAVAIETQYF
-	TRBV19	TRBJ2-7	-	TGTGCCAGTAGTGGTCTTTCGCAGGGAGGATCCTACGAGCAGTACTTC	CASSGLSQGGSYEQYF
TRBD1	TRBV7-9	TRBJ2-1	-	TGTGCCAGCAGCTCAGACAGGGGTTTCAATGAGCAGTTCTTC	CASSSDRGFNEQFF
-	TRBV4-3	TRBJ1-1	-	TGCGCCAGCAGCCCCACCGGATCACTGGGGACTGAAGCTTTCTTT	CASSPTGSLGTEAFF
TRBD1	TRBV6-5	TRBJ1-2	-	TGTGCCAGCAGTTACTCTCGAACAGGGGGCGATGGCTACACCTTC	CASSYSRTGGDGYTF
-	TRBV19	TRBJ1-6	-	TGTGCCAGTAGTATTTACTCAGGGCAAAATTCACCCCTCCACTTT	CASSIYSGQNSPLHF
-	TRBV21-1	TRBJ2-2	-	TGTGCCAGCAGCAAATATCGCGGACTAGCGGGGGGGCGGTCGGTCGGGGAGCTGTTTTTT	CASSKYRGLAGGRSVGELFF
-	TRBV7-2	TRBJ1-1	few	TGTGCCAGCAGCTTAGAGGGAGATATGAACACTGAAGCTTTCTTT	CASSLEGDMNTEAFF
-	TRBV7-9	TRBJ1-1	-	TGTGCCAGCAGCTCCGTTACACAGAACACTGAAGCTTTCTTT	CASSSVTQNTEAFF
-	TRBV6-5	TRBJ1-4	-	TGTGCCAGCAGACAAGGACAAGGGGAGGAAAAACTGTTTTTT	CASRQGQGEEKLFF
-	TRBV29-1	TRBJ1-1	-	TGCAGCGTCTATAGGGGCGGTGGCACTGAAGCTTTCTTT	CSVYRGGGTEAFF
TRBD1	TRBV5-5	TRBJ1-2	-	TGTGCCAGCAGCCCCGGGGGACAGAACTATGGCTACACCTTC	CASSPGGQNYGYTF
-	TRBV19	TRBJ1-1	-	TGTGCCAGTAGTTTACATATGAACACTGAAGCTTTCTTT	CASSLHMNTEAFF
TRBD1	TRBV6-6	TRBJ1-5	-	TGTGCCAGCAGCCCCGGGACAGCTCGGGATCAGCCCCAGCATTTT	CASSPGTARDQPQHF
TRBD1	TRBV5-1	TRBJ2-7	once	TGCGCCAGCAGACTGTTAGGGACAGCAACCTACGAGCAGTACTTC	CASRLLGTATYEQYF
-	TRBV21-1	TRBJ1-1	-	TGTGCCAGCAGCAAAAGGGCCCTAAAGGCCGAAATGAACACTGAAGCTTTCTTT	CASSKRALKAEMNTEAFF
TRBD1	TRBV4-2	TRBJ1-5	-	TGTGCCAGCAGCCAAGCGAACAGGGGGGAGCAGCCCCAGCATTTT	CASSQANRGEQPQHF
-	TRBV6-1	TRBJ1-1	-	TGTGCCAGCAGTGAACAGTCGAACACTGAAGCTTTCTTT	CASSEQSNTEAFF
TRBD2	TRBV7-9	TRBJ2-7	-	TGTGCCAGCAGCCTCGTGGGGGAGGGCCGATCATACGAGCAGTACTTC	CASSLVGEGRSYEQYF
-	TRBV6-4	TRBJ2-1	once	TGTGCCAGCAGCGCGAGGTCCTACAATGAGCAGTTCTTC	CASSARSYNEQFF
-	TRBV7-9	TRBJ2-3	-	TGTGCCAGCAGCCCCTGGTCCACTGCAGAAACTAACACAGATACGCAGTATTTT	CASSPWSTAETNTDTQYF
-	TRBV6-2/TRBV6-3	TRBJ2-7	-	TGTGCCAGCAGCACCTCCTACGAGCAGTACTTC	CASSTSYEQYF
-	TRBV4-1	TRBJ1-2	once	TGCGCCAGCAGCCAAGATCGGCTGCGTACCGGGACCACGCGAGGCTACACCTTC	CASSQDRLRTGTTRGYTF
-	TRBV6-5	TRBJ2-7	once	TGTGCCAGCAGTTACGGGGGGACCCCTGACGAGCAGTACTTC	CASSYGGTPDEQYF
TRBD1	TRBV4-3	TRBJ1-5	once	TGCGCCAGCAGCCAAGACGGGACAGGGTATCAGCCCCAGCATTTT	CASSQDGTGYQPQHF
-	TRBV6-2/TRBV6-3	TRBJ1-3	-	TGTGCCAGCAGTCCCGTAACCTCTGGAAACACCATATATTTT	CASSPVTSGNTIYF
-	TRBV30	TRBJ1-4	-	TGTGCCTGGAGTGTAACAGGGACAACTAATGAAAAACTGTTTTTT	CAWSVTGTTNEKLFF
TRBD1	TRBV28	TRBJ1-5	-	TGTGCCAGCAGAACAGGGGAGGTTCAGCCCCAGCATTTT	CASRTGEVQPQHF